This entry lists 28 T cell receptor beta chains sequenced from one sample in a study of cytomegalovirus exposure and HLA in healthy donors (dated by TCRdb to 2016 to 2017). Libraries were built with the immunoSEQ multiplex PCR assay. For the multiplex PCR, a mixture combining 60 forward primers for TCR Vbeta segments and 13 reverse primers for TCR Jbeta segments was used. As stored in TCRdb, this immuneACCESS dataset retains in-frame rearrangements with V and J assigned. A fraction of the clones does not appear; measured against another copy, unresolved V genes explain less than half of the discrepancy, and the remainder lacks a known reason. For this sample there are about 110,000 clones; over 15% appear just once. 1.5% to 2% of the sample belongs to the ten largest clones. Specimen: PBMCs. The receptor source for this set is a woman under 30 in good health and CMV-seronegative.

This rearrangement joins TRBV6-5 to TRBJ1-2; no firm D call. With 6 bases removed from V and 5 bases from J, the gap between germline ends came to 13 bases. The CDR3 contains 13 residues. Germline lookup yields CDR1 MNHEY and CDR2 SVGAGI. The CDR3 nucleotides are TGTGCCAGCAGCTCTTCGGGGAGGTATGGCTACACCTTC. It specifies CASSSSGRYGYTF.

The chain is built from TRBV7-9 and TRBJ1-2; 7 bases map to TRBD1. Germline trimming cut 5 bases from V and 4 bases from J; bases unmatched to any gene: 7. The germline CDR1 and CDR2 sequences are SEHNR and FQNEAQ (reference sequence). The CDR3 is 14 residues long. CDR3 DNA: TGTGCCAGCAGCACCTTACAGGGGAGCTATGGCTACACCTTC. Translation: CASSTLQGSYGYTF.

This clone occurred a few times. This chain uses TRBV7-2 with TRBJ1-1, with TRBD1 matching over 7 bases. The CDR3 runs to 15 residues. CDR1 is SGHTA and CDR2 is FQGNSA in the germline V gene. The trim removed 0 bases at V and 8 bases at J, leaving 9 bases unmatched. CDR3 sequence: CASSLARGPTQEAFF. Written as DNA, the CDR3 is TGTGCCAGCAGCTTAGCAAGGGGGCCTACACAAGAAGCTTTCTTT.

The CDR3 sequence is CASSYGQRSYNEQFF. CDR3 nucleotide sequence: TGTGCCAGCAGTTACGGACAGCGGTCCTACAATGAGCAGTTCTTC. This chain joins TRBV27 and TRBJ2-1; weak D call: TRBD1 (6 bases). CDR3 length: 15 residues. Trimming removed 4 bases from V and 1 base from J, with 11 bases in between. Germline V gene lookup returns CDR1 MNHEY and CDR2 SMNVEV (reference sequence).

This clone was observed a handful of times. The chain is built from TRBV2 and TRBJ2-7; perhaps TRBD1 as D (7 bases). Germline V gene lookup returns CDR1 SNHLY and CDR2 FYNNEI. V was shortened by 0 bases and J by 1 base, with 19 bases between the two germline ends. The length of the CDR3 is 18 residues. The CDR3 spells CASSEAHFGSGGSYEQYF. The CDR3 DNA is TGTGCCAGCAGTGAAGCGCATTTCGGGTCAGGGGGGTCCTACGAGCAGTACTTC.

This sequence joins TRBV6-5 and TRBJ2-5; TRBD1 matches 7 bases. The CDR3 runs 13 residues. Looked up from germline, CDR1 is MNHEY and CDR2 is SVGAGI. Losses at the gene ends were 4 bases for V and 7 bases for J; bases not matched to a gene: 6. CDR3 bases: TGTGCCAGCAGTTCGGGACAGCTTCTGACCCAGTACTTC. It is translated as CASSSGQLLTQYF.

This clone was counted only a few times. The chain links TRBV29-1 to TRBJ2-7; 7 nucleotides agree with TRBD1. CDR3 length: 14 residues. V was pared by 1 base and J by 2 bases, with 5 bases of the junction left unmatched. The germline V gene has CDR1 SQVTM and CDR2 ANQGSEA. The CDR3, as DNA: TGCAGCGTTGAAGTAAACAGGGGAACCTACGAGCAGTACTTC. Protein: CSVEVNRGTYEQYF.

Only a few counts were recorded for this clone. The V gene is TRBV4-3, the J gene TRBJ1-2; no clear D gene. The CDR3 spans 15 residues. Germline V gives CDR1 LGHNA, CDR2 YSLEER. V was shortened by 0 bases and J by 7 bases, with 15 bases between the two germline ends. The CDR3 DNA sequence: TGCGCCAGCAGCCAAGAACGCACGGTCCCACTTGGCTACACCTTC. Protein sequence: CASSQERTVPLGYTF.

The chain links TRBV5-4 to TRBJ2-6; TRBD2 aligns across 12 bases. The CDR3 totals 19 residues. J gave up 1 base and V 4 bases, and 9 bases lay outside the gene matches. Looked up from germline, CDR1 is SGHNT and CDR2 is YYREEE (reference sequence). DNA for the CDR3: TGTGCCAGCAGCCACCTAGCGGGGGGGCCTGGGTCTGGGGCCAACGTCCTGACTTTC. Encoded protein: CASSHLAGGPGSGANVLTF.

V and J are TRBV29-1 and TRBJ2-5; TRBD2 agrees at 12 bases. The length of the CDR3 is 14 residues. In germline, CDR1 is SQVTM, CDR2 ANQGSEA. V shed 0 bases and J 5 bases; nucleotides not matched to a gene: 1. CDR3 protein: CSVEELAGGETQYF. CDR3 nucleotides: TGCAGCGTTGAAGAGCTAGCGGGAGGGGAGACCCAGTACTTC.

The chain couples TRBV5-1 to TRBJ1-1; D remains unclear. The V gene lost 2 bases and the J gene lost 2 bases, with 10 bases spanning the gap. In germline, CDR1 is SGHRS, CDR2 YFSETQ. This CDR3 comprises 14 residues. The CDR3 coding sequence is TGCGCCAGCAGCTTACAGCCGCTTAACACTGAAGCTTTCTTT. Amino acids: CASSLQPLNTEAFF.

This clone was counted only a few times. The chain uses TRBV11-2 and TRBJ1-5; D is unclear. This CDR3 is built from 13 residues. Per germline, CDR1 SGHAT and CDR2 FQNNGV. V lost 3 bases, J lost 4 bases, and 7 bases lay in between. CDR3 loop: CASSLSWNQPQHF. The CDR3 region has the DNA TGTGCCAGCAGCTTGAGTTGGAATCAGCCCCAGCATTTT.

This clone was picked up a small number of times. This chain joins TRBV29-1 and TRBJ2-5, with D possibly TRBD2 on 6 matching bases. The end of the DNA aligns better with TRBJ2-7, so the J call may be wrong. This CDR3 has 13 residues. Germline V lookup: CDR1 SQVTM, CDR2 ANQGSEA. CDR3 bases: TGCAGCGTTGAAGGACTAGTTCCCTACGAGCAGTACTTC. Its protein product is CSVEGLVPYEQYF.

In this sample, this clone turned up a few times. The CDR3 loop reads CASSFRVGGSRQPQHF. Here the CDR3 DNA reads TGTGCCAGCAGTTTCCGGGTGGGGGGGAGCCGGCAGCCCCAGCATTTT. V is TRBV6-5 and J is TRBJ1-5, with D maybe TRBD1 (5 bases). Trimming shortened V by 4 bases and J by 7 bases, and 20 bases separated the two germline ends. Germline CDR1 MNHEY, CDR2 SVGAGI. There are 16 residues in the CDR3.

This clone was found a few times. The J gene is TRBJ2-7, the V gene TRBV6-5, with TRBD2 matching 7 bases. The CDR3 totals 16 residues. CDR1 and CDR2 from the germline V gene are MNHEY and SVGAGI. With V trimmed by 0 bases and J by 0 bases, 5 bases remained unmatched. This chain's CDR3 is CASSYSGGLPSYEQYF. The DNA for the CDR3 is TGTGCCAGCAGTTACTCGGGAGGGCTGCCCTCCTACGAGCAGTACTTC.

The genes are TRBV9 and TRBJ2-1; TRBD2 is a possible D gene (9 bases). Trimming stripped 3 bases from V and 7 bases from J, with 29 bases between. The CDR3 spans 19 residues. Germline loops: CDR1 SGDLS, CDR2 YYNGEE. The CDR3 loop is CASSARTGFISGSTNEQFF. CDR3 nucleotides: TGTGCCAGCAGCGCTCGGACAGGGTTTATTAGCGGGAGTACGAATGAGCAGTTCTTC.

This clone was seen a few times. The chain couples TRBV29-1 to TRBJ2-2, with 7 bases lining up with TRBD1. Germline-derived CDR1 and CDR2 are SQVTM and ANQGSEA. With V trimmed by 7 bases and J by 5 bases, 13 bases remained unmatched. This CDR3 spans 15 amino acids. The CDR3 spells CSATIQGSRTGELFF. The DNA for the CDR3 is TGCAGCGCGACAATACAGGGGTCGCGGACCGGGGAGCTGTTTTTT.

This clone was observed a handful of times. V is TRBV28 and J is TRBJ1-2; a weak D match, TRBD1 (5 bases). Trimming took 7 bases from V and 7 from J, leaving 19 bases between them. This CDR3 spans 14 amino acids. Germline CDR1 reads MDHEN; CDR2 reads SYDVKM. DNA of the CDR3: TGTGCCAGCATATCCCCCTGGGGGGATCGTGGCTACACCTTC. This gives the protein CASISPWGDRGYTF.

V and J are TRBV2 and TRBJ1-1, with D possibly matching TRBD1 (6 bases). Trimming took off 6 bases at V and 8 bases at J, with 16 bases between the two ends. The V gene's germline CDR1 is SNHLY and CDR2 FYNNEI. This CDR3 comprises 13 residues. Here the CDR3 reads CASRAGAVGEAFF. The CDR3 nucleotides are TGTGCCAGCAGGGCAGGGGCGGTAGGGGAAGCTTTCTTT.

DNA of the CDR3: TGTGCCAGCAGTGCACGTGAGTGGGACTTTAATTCACCCCTCCACTTT. Translation gives CASSAREWDFNSPLHF. This chain uses TRBV6-1 with TRBJ1-6, with D possibly TRBD1 on 5 matching bases. CDR1 is MNHNS, CDR2 SASEGT, per germline. The ends were cut back, 4 bases at V and 6 bases at J, with 16 bases in the middle. The CDR3 consists of 16 residues.

This clone was found a few times. The chain links TRBV27 to TRBJ2-7; TRBD1 agrees at 10 bases. The CDR3 runs 15 residues. Per the germline V gene, CDR1 is MNHEY and CDR2 is SMNVEV (reference sequence). With V trimmed by 10 bases and J by 4 bases, 13 bases remained unmatched. This CDR3 is CATSLGGTGVYEQYF. The CDR3 DNA follows: TGTGCCACCTCCCTAGGGGGGACAGGGGTATACGAGCAGTACTTC.

This clone was recorded a few times. V is TRBV7-2 and J is TRBJ2-7; 8 positions agree with TRBD1. The germline V gene encodes CDR1 SGHTA and CDR2 FQGNSA. The CDR3 consists of 15 residues. The junction had 9 bases not matched to a gene; V was cut back by 2 bases and J by 6 bases. The CDR3 DNA is TGTGCCAGCAGCTTACAGTCAGGGGGCCCTCGCGAGCAGTACTTC. It translates to CASSLQSGGPREQYF.

A few counts support this clone. This rearrangement joins TRBV6-1 to TRBJ1-5; 11 nucleotides agree with TRBD1. The CDR3 is 14 amino acids. Germline V gives CDR1 MNHNS, CDR2 SASEGT. V lost 6 bases to trimming and J lost 6 bases; unmatched junction nucleotides: 4. CDR3 bases: TGTGCCAGCAGGGGACAGGGGGAGAGTCAGCCCCAGCATTTT. Translated, it gives CASRGQGESQPQHF.

This chain joins TRBV30 and TRBJ2-1; D uncertain. V lost 2 bases and J 6 bases, leaving 8 bases between the germline ends. CDR1 and CDR2 from the germline V gene are GTSNPN and SVGIG (reference sequence). The CDR3 is 12 residues long. CDR3 sequence reads: CAWSTIPNEQFF. In nucleotides, the CDR3 is TGTGCCTGGAGTACTATCCCCAATGAGCAGTTCTTC.

The chain combines TRBV5-4 with TRBJ1-3; D ambiguous. CDR1 SGHNT and CDR2 YYREEE come from the germline V gene (reference sequence). V lost 0 bases and J 0 bases, leaving 13 bases between the germline ends. The CDR3 loop spans 17 amino acids. The CDR3 nucleotides read TGTGCCAGCAGCTTGGCCGGCGAGGTCGTCTCTGGAAACACCATATATTTT. Amino acid sequence: CASSLAGEVVSGNTIYF.

V is TRBV7-9 and J is TRBJ2-7, with 12 positions matching TRBD2. The CDR3 runs to 13 residues. Losses at the gene ends were 3 bases for V and 6 bases for J; bases not matched to a gene: 0. From germline, CDR1 is SEHNR and CDR2 FQNEAQ (reference sequence). CDR3 DNA sequence: TGTGCCAGCAGCTTGGGACTAGCGGGCGAGCAGTACTTC. It yields the protein CASSLGLAGEQYF.

This clone has only a few counts. The chain uses TRBV2 and TRBJ2-1, with D unresolved. Looked up from germline, CDR1 is SNHLY and CDR2 is FYNNEI. Trimming shortened V by 4 bases and J by 6 bases, and 10 bases separated the two germline ends. The CDR3 is 13 residues long. The CDR3: CASSVFTANEQFF. CDR3 DNA: TGTGCCAGCAGTGTCTTCACAGCCAATGAGCAGTTCTTC. The full variable domain, its missing parts supplied by reference TRBV2 and TRBJ2-1, is EPEVTQTPSHQVTQMGQEVILRCVPISNHLYFYWYRQILGQKVEFLVSFYNNEISEKSEIFDDQFSVERPDGSNFTLKIRSTKLEDSAMYFCASSVFTANEQFFGPGTRLTVL.

The gene calls are TRBV5-1 and TRBJ1-6; 8 bases line up with TRBD1. There are 15 residues in the CDR3. J lost 9 bases, V lost 4 bases, and 9 bases had no gene match. Germline loops: CDR1 SGHRS, CDR2 YFSETQ. This CDR3 reads CASSIDRGEGSPLHF. Written as DNA, the CDR3 is TGCGCCAGCAGCATCGACAGGGGAGAAGGTTCACCCCTCCACTTT.